These T cell receptor beta chains were read from a single sample in a study of blood T cell repertoires in COVID-19. TCRdb's copy holds only in-frame clones and misses some; the assay was immunoSEQ multiplex PCR. The table lists 70,000 or so clones, 65% to 85% of them singletons. Sequenced: peripheral blood. These receptors all stem from a man aged 45-60 years with COVID-19, enrolled during active disease. Each CDR3 is given with its conserved first and last residue. Fields, in order: J gene, D gene, clone size, V gene, CDR3 DNA, CDR3 protein. A D gene is named only where the DNA matches it firmly. Clone size is shown for a subset of rows, as once, few, many or a class of expanded clone.

J gene: TRBJ1-5; D gene: NA; clone size: NA; V gene: TRBV15; CDR3 DNA: TGTGCCACCAGCAGAGATAGAGGAGGATATAGCAATCAGCCCCAGCATTTT; CDR3 protein: CATSRDRGGYSNQPQHF
J gene: TRBJ1-5; D gene: TRBD1; clone size: once; V gene: TRBV19; CDR3 DNA: TGTGCCAGTAGTATCCTGGCAGGGGGTGCCCTCGGTCAGCCCCAGCATTTT; CDR3 protein: CASSILAGGALGQPQHF
J gene: TRBJ1-2; D gene: TRBD1; clone size: NA; V gene: TRBV11-2; CDR3 DNA: TGTGCCAGCAGCCTTGGGACAGGGGGTGCCTATGGCTACACCTTC; CDR3 protein: CASSLGTGGAYGYTF
J gene: TRBJ2-3; D gene: TRBD2; clone size: once; V gene: TRBV11-2; CDR3 DNA: TGTGCCAGCAGCTTACGTCGGAGCGGGATAGATACGCAGTATTTT; CDR3 protein: CASSLRRSGIDTQYF
J gene: TRBJ1-2; D gene: TRBD1; clone size: few; V gene: TRBV6-6; CDR3 DNA: TGTGCCAGCAGTCCCGGGCTCATAGGGGGCGCAGGTGGCTACACCTTC; CDR3 protein: CASSPGLIGGAGGYTF
J gene: TRBJ2-3; D gene: TRBD2; clone size: NA; V gene: TRBV28; CDR3 DNA: TGTGCCACCGTAGCGGGAGGGCTTTGGGGGGGCACAGATACGCAGTATTTT; CDR3 protein: CATVAGGLWGGTDTQYF
J gene: TRBJ1-2; D gene: TRBD1; clone size: NA; V gene: TRBV10-2; CDR3 DNA: TGCGCCAGCGGACAGGGGTCTAACTATGGCTACACCTTC; CDR3 protein: CASGQGSNYGYTF
J gene: TRBJ2-7; D gene: NA; clone size: NA; V gene: TRBV21-1; CDR3 DNA: TGTGCCAGCAGCAAGGAGGCCTACGAGCAGTACTTC; CDR3 protein: CASSKEAYEQYF
J gene: TRBJ2-5; D gene: NA; clone size: few; V gene: TRBV5-6; CDR3 DNA: TGTGCCAGCAGCTCACAAGAGACCCAGTACTTC; CDR3 protein: CASSSQETQYF
J gene: TRBJ2-1; D gene: NA; clone size: once; V gene: TRBV5-5; CDR3 DNA: TGTGCCAGCAGCTTAGGGTGGCAGGGCCCCTACAATGAGCAGTTCTTC; CDR3 protein: CASSLGWQGPYNEQFF
J gene: TRBJ1-5; D gene: NA; clone size: NA; V gene: TRBV6-6; CDR3 DNA: TGTGCCAGCAGTTATCTCACAGGTCGCGGCAATCAGCCCCAGCATTTT; CDR3 protein: CASSYLTGRGNQPQHF
J gene: TRBJ1-2; D gene: NA; clone size: NA; V gene: TRBV3-1/TRBV3-2; CDR3 DNA: TGTGCCAGCAGCCAAGTTCAGGGAAGAGGCTACACCTTC; CDR3 protein: CASSQVQGRGYTF
J gene: TRBJ2-3; D gene: NA; clone size: NA; V gene: TRBV11-3; CDR3 DNA: TGTGCCAGCAGCTTTAACTCCTTGGCAGGCTCCGCAGATACGCAGTATTTT; CDR3 protein: CASSFNSLAGSADTQYF
J gene: TRBJ2-7; D gene: TRBD2; clone size: few; V gene: TRBV5-4; CDR3 DNA: TGTGCCAGCAGCTGGGGGGGACGGGCGGTTACCTACGAGCAGTACTTC; CDR3 protein: CASSWGGRAVTYEQYF
J gene: TRBJ1-2; D gene: NA; clone size: NA; V gene: TRBV19; CDR3 DNA: TGTGCCAGTAGTATGGCAGGAAACTATGGCTACACCTTC; CDR3 protein: CASSMAGNYGYTF
J gene: TRBJ2-3; D gene: NA; clone size: NA; V gene: TRBV7-2; CDR3 DNA: TGTGCCAGTGCTAGCAGCTACACAGATACGCAGTATTTT; CDR3 protein: CASASSYTDTQYF
J gene: TRBJ2-2; D gene: NA; clone size: NA; V gene: TRBV7-3; CDR3 DNA: TGTGCCAGCAGCCCAACCGGGACTCACACCGGGGAGCTGTTTTTT; CDR3 protein: CASSPTGTHTGELFF
J gene: TRBJ1-5; D gene: TRBD1; clone size: NA; V gene: TRBV23-1; CDR3 DNA: TGCGCCAGCAGAGGGACAGGGGAGTTTTTCATGGGCAATCAGCCCCAGCATTTT; CDR3 protein: CASRGTGEFFMGNQPQHF
J gene: TRBJ1-3; D gene: NA; clone size: few; V gene: TRBV5-4; CDR3 DNA: TGTGCCAGCAGCTTGGTTGGGCAGGCAAACACCATATATTTT; CDR3 protein: CASSLVGQANTIYF
J gene: TRBJ2-7; D gene: TRBD1; clone size: once; V gene: TRBV27; CDR3 DNA: TGTGCCAGCAGTTTAACAGGGGGCGAGCAGTACTTC; CDR3 protein: CASSLTGGEQYF
J gene: TRBJ2-5; D gene: TRBD1; clone size: NA; V gene: TRBV2; CDR3 DNA: TGTGCCAGCAGTGCCGGACAGGGAAGGGAGACCCAGTACTTC; CDR3 protein: CASSAGQGRETQYF
J gene: TRBJ2-7; D gene: TRBD1; clone size: few; V gene: TRBV7-6; CDR3 DNA: TGTGCCAGCAGCACCGGACAGGGGGTATCGTACGAGCAGTACTTC; CDR3 protein: CASSTGQGVSYEQYF
J gene: TRBJ2-6; D gene: NA; clone size: NA; V gene: TRBV14; CDR3 DNA: TGTGCCAGCAGCCAATTAAGGGGTGGCGGGGCCAACGTCCTGACTTTC; CDR3 protein: CASSQLRGGGANVLTF
J gene: TRBJ1-2; D gene: NA; clone size: once; V gene: TRBV30; CDR3 DNA: TGTGCCTGGAGAGGAGGACAGCTCTATGGCTACACCTTC; CDR3 protein: CAWRGGQLYGYTF
J gene: TRBJ2-1; D gene: NA; clone size: NA; V gene: TRBV10-3; CDR3 DNA: TGTGCCATCAGTAGGGGAAATTCCTACAATGAGCAGTTCTTC; CDR3 protein: CAISRGNSYNEQFF
J gene: TRBJ2-5; D gene: NA; clone size: NA; V gene: TRBV19; CDR3 DNA: TGTGCCAGTAGTATTCGCGAGGTAGAGACCCAGTACTTC; CDR3 protein: CASSIREVETQYF
J gene: TRBJ2-7; D gene: NA; clone size: NA; V gene: TRBV5-4; CDR3 DNA: TGTGCCAGCAGCCCGGAGGGGGGGCGCTCCTACGAGCAGTACTTC; CDR3 protein: CASSPEGGRSYEQYF
J gene: TRBJ2-7; D gene: TRBD1; clone size: NA; V gene: TRBV5-1; CDR3 DNA: TGCGCCAGCAGGCAAACTGGGACAGTCTCACCCTACGAGCAGTACTTC; CDR3 protein: CASRQTGTVSPYEQYF
J gene: TRBJ2-7; D gene: TRBD1; clone size: few; V gene: TRBV18; CDR3 DNA: TGTGCCAGCTCACCCGTACAGGGGGCCGGCGAGCAGTACTTC; CDR3 protein: CASSPVQGAGEQYF
J gene: TRBJ1-1; D gene: NA; clone size: NA; V gene: TRBV19; CDR3 DNA: TGTGCCAGTAGTATCGACAGACAGAACACTGAAGCTTTCTTT; CDR3 protein: CASSIDRQNTEAFF
J gene: TRBJ1-1; D gene: NA; clone size: NA; V gene: TRBV5-1; CDR3 DNA: TGCGCCAGCAGCCGGAGATTGAACACTGAAGCTTTCTTT; CDR3 protein: CASSRRLNTEAFF
J gene: TRBJ1-4; D gene: TRBD1; clone size: NA; V gene: TRBV19; CDR3 DNA: TGTGCCAGTAGGGGCAGGGGGTACGAAAAACTGTTTTTT; CDR3 protein: CASRGRGYEKLFF
J gene: TRBJ1-4; D gene: NA; clone size: NA; V gene: TRBV7-2; CDR3 DNA: TGTGCCAGCAGCTTGGGGCCCCTTAATGAAAAACTGTTTTTT; CDR3 protein: CASSLGPLNEKLFF
J gene: TRBJ1-1; D gene: TRBD1; clone size: NA; V gene: TRBV28; CDR3 DNA: TGTGCCAGCGGCGAACTGACAGGGATGAACACTGAAGCTTTCTTT; CDR3 protein: CASGELTGMNTEAFF
J gene: TRBJ1-5; D gene: NA; clone size: once; V gene: TRBV11-2; CDR3 DNA: TGTGCCAGCAGCTTAAGGCCCGGAGCTAACCAGCCCCAGCATTTT; CDR3 protein: CASSLRPGANQPQHF
J gene: TRBJ2-7; D gene: TRBD1; clone size: NA; V gene: TRBV3-1/TRBV3-2; CDR3 DNA: TGTGCCAGCAGCCAAGATGCGAACAGGGGGCGCCGGGATAGCGACGAGCAGTACTTC; CDR3 protein: CASSQDANRGRRDSDEQYF
J gene: TRBJ1-4; D gene: TRBD1; clone size: NA; V gene: TRBV25-1; CDR3 DNA: TGTGCCAGCAGTGAATATAGACAGGGCGGAAAACTGTTTTTT; CDR3 protein: CASSEYRQGGKLFF
J gene: TRBJ1-6; D gene: TRBD1; clone size: NA; V gene: TRBV2; CDR3 DNA: TGTGCCAGCAGCAGGGACAGGGGAGAAAATTCACCCCTCCACTTT; CDR3 protein: CASSRDRGENSPLHF